Below, one T cell receptor beta chain is given with its context. It has no known antigen specificity. Nothing much larger sits one base from this clone, and base qualities are not available. This sample was taken from a study of OX40 agonist ivuxolimab in advanced cancers. With regard to the full study: Ivuxolimab was a fully human IgG2 agonistic monoclonal antibody targeting the costimulatory receptor OX40 (CD134). Of the 50 to 55 dose-escalation patients, hepatocellular carcinoma was present in around 20, melanoma in approximately 15, renal cell carcinoma in 9 and head and neck cancer in 9. In the dose-escalation cohort, around four fifths of patients were male, and the mean age was 60 years with a range of roughly 23 to 90. The monotherapy dose-escalation portion (N of about 50 patients) of the phase I ivuxolimab trial is reported in the paper. Partial responses occurred in three dose-escalation patients: two with cutaneous melanoma and one with hepatocellular carcinoma. Intravenous ivuxolimab was administered to patients every 2 weeks at six dose levels: 0.01, 0.1, 0.3, 1.5, 3 and 10 mg/kg. The point of sequencing TCRbeta in the periphery was to test whether ivuxolimab changed TCR sequence diversity and drove clonal T-cell expansion. Patients were allowed to have had prior anti-PD-1, anti-PD-L1 or anti-CTLA-4 therapy, and approximately 41% of the dose-escalation patients had previously received checkpoint inhibitors. Beyond this particular receptor, the publication reports: In the 0.1-3.0 mg/kg groups, partial responders had among the lowest normalized peripheral clonal expansion, particularly in CD8+ T cells. Low levels of normalized T-cell clonal expansion were also shown by some nonresponding patients. At doses from 0.1 to 3.0 mg/kg, clonal expansion was seen in both CD4+ and CD8+ blood T cells between baseline and week 6. On average, CD8+ T cells showed more expanded clones than CD4+ T cells after ivuxolimab. The antigen specificity of the peripheral T cells that underwent clonal expansion was not determined.

The CDR3 starts with the cysteine, ends with the phenylalanine, and has 17 residues. This entry keeps only the CDR3 DNA: 51 bases, framed from base 1. CDR1 and CDR2 are read off the germline V gene (reference sequence) as LNHNV and YYDKDF. Deletion took 1 base off V and 3 bases off J, with a span of 19 bases between the germline ends. Genomic DNA was extracted from sorted cells for sequencing of the TCRbeta CDR3 region. TCRbeta CDR3 regions were sequenced using the immunoSEQ Assay. TCRdb took this table from immuneACCESS and kept in-frame rearrangements with V and J called. Such tables lack part of the clones; where checked against another copy, unresolved V genes explain under half of the gap, and the rest is unexplained. A total of over 70,000 clones appear in this sample, just under 90% of them only once. About 7.2% of the sample goes to the ten largest clones. The trial excluded patients who had a history of autoimmune disease or who were on systemic immunosuppression. Peripheral blood for TCR sequencing was collected from all dose cohorts at baseline, on cycle 4 day 1, and on cycle 7 day 1. Samples came from an open-label, multicenter, first-in-human phase I dose-escalation trial of ivuxolimab. Adults with locally advanced or metastatic melanoma, renal cell, hepatocellular, or head and neck squamous cell carcinoma were enrolled in the trial. Before TCR sequencing, CD4+ T cells and CD8+ T cells were sorted from peripheral blood as separate populations.

The input for sequencing was CD4+ or CD8+ T cells sorted from blood, taken in a trial of the OX40 agonist ivuxolimab. The rearranged chain carries TRBV15 and TRBJ2-7; possibly the D gene is TRBD1, per 7 matching bases. The origin of this receptor is an adult with an advanced solid tumor such as melanoma, head and neck, liver or kidney cancer. The CDR3 amino acid sequence is: CATSRGKWQGGGYEQYF. DNA sequence: TGTGCCACCAGCAGAGGAAAGTGGCAGGGGGGCGGCTACGAGCAGTACTTC.